This TCR beta chain was retrieved from a study of cytomegalovirus exposure and HLA in healthy donors (dated by TCRdb to about 2017). Broadly, across the study: According to a later analysis, one platform produced both the roughly 130 validation repertoires and the 720 or so repertoires of the first cohort. The aim of the study was to test whether cataloging public T cell receptors could identify signatures of past pathogen exposure. Along with the roughly 670-subject first cohort, a separate validation cohort of over 90 different subjects was used. To predict cytomegalovirus infection status, the study brought together high-throughput TCR immunosequencing, statistical association of individual TCRs with disease status, and machine learning. General conclusions and limits of the study: The study gave a list of under 200 TCR beta chains associated with cytomegalovirus. Subsequent analysis determined that TCRs grouped into clusters in the first cohort also showed a tendency toward co-occurrence across the 120 validation repertoires, and roughly 94% of cluster scores exceeded 0. In vitro tests confirmed that three of the cytomegalovirus-associated TCR beta chains recognize cytomegalovirus antigens. Most TCR sequences were seen in very few donors, while some public TCRs were found in many individuals. The classifier was reported to diagnose cytomegalovirus status with high specificity and sensitivity in both the original and validation cohorts. The authors suggested that the approach could potentially be generalized to other disease states and immunological phenotypes. A later analysis had no HLA typing for the validation cohort, so co-occurrence there was scored across all 130 or so repertoires.

In regard to this clone: The clone's antigen remains unknown. No much larger clone exists at a distance of one base, and base qualities are not known.

Donors formed part of the validation cohort, which comprised about 120 subjects and was distinct from the first cohort of 666 subjects. The library was produced with the immunoSEQ multiplex PCR assay. From the authors' description of their analysis: A statistical classification framework was developed to diagnose cytomegalovirus status using the catalog of TCR beta chain sequences. Held by TCRdb, this immuneACCESS table contains in-frame sequences only and omits some clones. Under half of the omission traces to an unresolved V gene where checked; the cause of the rest is unknown. V and J calls plus clone size are reproduced from that table; the DNA served to infer D and trimming. Counted in this sample were about 140,000 clones; almost 85% of them appeared once. 1.4% of the sample belongs to the ten largest clones. Sequences were obtained from PBMCs. The TCR sequence derives from a woman in her 30s in good health and CMV-seronegative.

The DNA sequence reads TGTGCCAGCGCCACGACGCAGGGCGACGGCTACGAGCAGTACTTC. The resulting protein is CASATTQGDGYEQYF. The chain employs TRBV27 and TRBJ2-7, with TRBD1 perhaps the D gene, on 5 matching bases. V lost 8 bases and J lost 3 bases; the stretch between them is 20 bases long. From the cysteine up to the phenylalanine, the CDR3 has a length of 15 residues. Only the CDR3 DNA stays, 45 bases, in frame from base 1. According to the germline V gene (reference sequence), CDR1 reads MNHEY and CDR2 reads SMNVEV.